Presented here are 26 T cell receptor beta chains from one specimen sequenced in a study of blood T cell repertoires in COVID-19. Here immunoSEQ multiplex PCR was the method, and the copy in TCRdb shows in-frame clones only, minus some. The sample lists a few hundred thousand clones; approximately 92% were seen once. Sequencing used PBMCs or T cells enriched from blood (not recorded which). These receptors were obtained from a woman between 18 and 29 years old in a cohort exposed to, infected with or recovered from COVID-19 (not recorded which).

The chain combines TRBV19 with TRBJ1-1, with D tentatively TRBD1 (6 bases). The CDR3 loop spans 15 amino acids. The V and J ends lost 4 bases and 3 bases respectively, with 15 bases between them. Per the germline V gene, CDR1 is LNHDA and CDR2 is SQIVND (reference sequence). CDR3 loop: CASSKGHPQDTEAFF. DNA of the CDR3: TGTGCCAGTAGTAAGGGACATCCGCAGGACACTGAAGCTTTCTTT.

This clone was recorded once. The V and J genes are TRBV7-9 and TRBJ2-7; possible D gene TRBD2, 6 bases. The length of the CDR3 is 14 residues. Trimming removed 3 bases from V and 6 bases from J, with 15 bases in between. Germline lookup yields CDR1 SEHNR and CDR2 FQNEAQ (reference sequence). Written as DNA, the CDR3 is TGTGCCAGCAGCTTTTTAGCGGACCTCGGCGAGCAGTACTTC. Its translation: CASSFLADLGEQYF. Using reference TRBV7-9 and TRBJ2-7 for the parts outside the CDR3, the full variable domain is DTGVSQNPRHKITKRGQNVTFRCDPISEHNRLYWYRQTLGQGPEFLTYFQNEAQLEKSRLLSDRFSAERPKGSFSTLEIQRTEQGDSAMYLCASSFLADLGEQYFGPGTRLTVT.

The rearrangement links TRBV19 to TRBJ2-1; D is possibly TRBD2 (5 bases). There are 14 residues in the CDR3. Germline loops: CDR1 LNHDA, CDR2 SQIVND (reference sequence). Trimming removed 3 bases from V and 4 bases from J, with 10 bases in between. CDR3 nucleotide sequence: TGTGCCAGTAGTATCCCCCAGCGGTACAATGAGCAGTTCTTC. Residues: CASSIPQRYNEQFF.

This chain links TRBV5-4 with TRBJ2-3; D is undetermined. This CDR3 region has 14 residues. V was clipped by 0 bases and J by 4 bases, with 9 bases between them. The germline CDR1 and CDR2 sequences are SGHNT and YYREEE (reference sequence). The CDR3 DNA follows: TGTGCCAGCAGCTTGGAGTTCTACTCAGATACGCAGTATTTT. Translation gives CASSLEFYSDTQYF.

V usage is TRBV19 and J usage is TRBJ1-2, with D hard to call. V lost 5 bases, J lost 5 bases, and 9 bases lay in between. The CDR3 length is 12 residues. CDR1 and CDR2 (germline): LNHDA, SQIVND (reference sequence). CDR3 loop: CASSPRFYGYTF. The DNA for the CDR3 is TGTGCCAGTAGTCCCAGGTTTTATGGCTACACCTTC.

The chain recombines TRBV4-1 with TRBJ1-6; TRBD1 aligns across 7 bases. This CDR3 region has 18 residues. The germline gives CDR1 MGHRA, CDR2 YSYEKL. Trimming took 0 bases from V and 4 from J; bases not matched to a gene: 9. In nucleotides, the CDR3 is TGCGCCAGCAGCCAAGATCGCATTTCAGGGGGTTATAATTCACCCCTCCACTTT. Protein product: CASSQDRISGGYNSPLHF.

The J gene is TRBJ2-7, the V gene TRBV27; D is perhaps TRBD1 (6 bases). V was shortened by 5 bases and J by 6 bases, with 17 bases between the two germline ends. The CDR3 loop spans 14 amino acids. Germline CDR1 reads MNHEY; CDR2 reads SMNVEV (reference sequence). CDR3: CASSPHREMGEQYF. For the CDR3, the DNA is TGTGCCAGCAGTCCACACAGGGAGATGGGCGAGCAGTACTTC.

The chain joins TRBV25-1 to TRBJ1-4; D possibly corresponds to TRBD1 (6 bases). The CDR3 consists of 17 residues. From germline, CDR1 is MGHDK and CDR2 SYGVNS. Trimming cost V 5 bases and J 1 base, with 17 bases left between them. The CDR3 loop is CASSPSPQGLTNEKLFF. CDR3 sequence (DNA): TGTGCCAGCAGTCCCTCCCCACAGGGCTTAACTAATGAAAAACTGTTTTTT.

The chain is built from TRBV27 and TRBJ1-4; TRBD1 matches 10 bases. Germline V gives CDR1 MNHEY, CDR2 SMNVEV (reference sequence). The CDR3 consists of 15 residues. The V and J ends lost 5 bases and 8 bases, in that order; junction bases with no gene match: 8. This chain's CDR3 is CASSKVRTGGEKLFF. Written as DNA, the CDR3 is TGTGCCAGCAGTAAAGTTCGGACAGGGGGGGAAAAACTGTTTTTT.

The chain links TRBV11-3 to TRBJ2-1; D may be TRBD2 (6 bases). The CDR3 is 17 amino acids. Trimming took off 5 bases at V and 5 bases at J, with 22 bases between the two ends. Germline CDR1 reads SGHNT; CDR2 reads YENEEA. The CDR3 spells CASSAKGTQKGDNEQFF. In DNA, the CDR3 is TGTGCCAGCAGCGCGAAGGGGACTCAAAAAGGGGACAATGAGCAGTTCTTC. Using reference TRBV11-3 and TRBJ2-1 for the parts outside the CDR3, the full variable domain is EAGVVQSPRYKIIEKKQPVAFWCNPISGHNTLYWYLQNLGQGPELLIRYENEEAVDDSQLPKDRFSAERLKGVDSTLKIQPAELGDSAVYLCASSAKGTQKGDNEQFFGPGTRLTVL.

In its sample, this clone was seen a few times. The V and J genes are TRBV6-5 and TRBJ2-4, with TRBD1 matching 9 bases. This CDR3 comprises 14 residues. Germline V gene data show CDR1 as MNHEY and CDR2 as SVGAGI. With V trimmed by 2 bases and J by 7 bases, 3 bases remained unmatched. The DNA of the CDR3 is TGTGCCAGCAGTTACAACAGGGGGCTTAACATTCAGTACTTC. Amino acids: CASSYNRGLNIQYF.

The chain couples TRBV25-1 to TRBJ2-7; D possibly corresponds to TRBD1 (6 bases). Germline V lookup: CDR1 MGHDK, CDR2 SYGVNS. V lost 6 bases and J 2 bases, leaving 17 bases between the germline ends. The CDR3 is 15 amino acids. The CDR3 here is CASSATRDTTYEQYF. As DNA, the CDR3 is TGTGCCAGCAGCGCAACCCGGGACACGACCTACGAGCAGTACTTC.

This CDR3 is CASTIPGGTGTDTQYF. DNA of the CDR3: TGTGCCAGCACCATCCCCGGGGGAACGGGCACAGATACGCAGTATTTT. The chain employs TRBV28 and TRBJ2-3, with TRBD2 as a possible D gene (6 bases). The V gene's germline CDR1 is MDHEN and CDR2 SYDVKM. This CDR3 region has 16 residues. The V gene lost 7 bases and the J gene lost 1 base, with 18 bases spanning the gap.

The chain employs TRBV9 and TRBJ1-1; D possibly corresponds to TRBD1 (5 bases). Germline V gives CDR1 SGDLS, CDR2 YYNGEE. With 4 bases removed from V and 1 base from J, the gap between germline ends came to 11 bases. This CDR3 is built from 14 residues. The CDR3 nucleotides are TGTGCCAGCAGCACAGGCGCTTCGAACACTGAAGCTTTCTTT. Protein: CASSTGASNTEAFF.

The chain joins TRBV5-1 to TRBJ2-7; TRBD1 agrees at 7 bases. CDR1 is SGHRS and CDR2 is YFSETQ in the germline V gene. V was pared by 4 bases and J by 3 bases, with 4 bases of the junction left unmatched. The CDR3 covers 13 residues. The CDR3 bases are TGCGCCAGCAGCAGGGGACAGAACTACGAGCAGTACTTC. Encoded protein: CASSRGQNYEQYF.

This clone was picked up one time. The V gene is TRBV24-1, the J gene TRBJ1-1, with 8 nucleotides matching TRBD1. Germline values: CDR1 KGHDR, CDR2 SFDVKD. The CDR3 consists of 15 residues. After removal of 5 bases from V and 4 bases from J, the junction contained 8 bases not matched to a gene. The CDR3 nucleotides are TGTGCCACCAGTGGTCCAGGGGGCACTGGCACTGAAGCTTTCTTT. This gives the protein CATSGPGGTGTEAFF.

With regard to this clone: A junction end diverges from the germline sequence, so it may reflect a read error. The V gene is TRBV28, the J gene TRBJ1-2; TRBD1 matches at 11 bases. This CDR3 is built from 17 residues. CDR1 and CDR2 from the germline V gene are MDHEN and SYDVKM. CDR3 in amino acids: CASSLLGQGDILYAYTF. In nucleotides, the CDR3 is TGTGCCAGCAGTTTATTGGGACAGGGGGACATCCTCTATGCCTACACCTTC.

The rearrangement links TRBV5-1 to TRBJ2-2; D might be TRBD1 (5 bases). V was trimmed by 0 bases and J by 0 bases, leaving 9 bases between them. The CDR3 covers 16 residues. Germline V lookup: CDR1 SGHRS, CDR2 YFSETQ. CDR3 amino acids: CASSLEGRPNTGELFF. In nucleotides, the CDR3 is TGCGCCAGCAGCTTGGAGGGGCGTCCGAACACCGGGGAGCTGTTTTTT.

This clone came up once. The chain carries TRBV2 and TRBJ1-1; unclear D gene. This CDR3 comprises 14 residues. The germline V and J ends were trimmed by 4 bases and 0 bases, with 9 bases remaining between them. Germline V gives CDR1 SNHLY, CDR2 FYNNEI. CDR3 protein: CASSADGMNTEAFF. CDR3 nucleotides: TGTGCCAGCAGTGCGGACGGGATGAACACTGAAGCTTTCTTT.

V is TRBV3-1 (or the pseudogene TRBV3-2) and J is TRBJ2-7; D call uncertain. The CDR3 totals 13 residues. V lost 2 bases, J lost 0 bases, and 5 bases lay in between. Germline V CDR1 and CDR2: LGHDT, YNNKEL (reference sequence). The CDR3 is CASSQPHSYEQYF. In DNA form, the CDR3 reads TGTGCCAGCAGCCAACCCCACTCCTACGAGCAGTACTTC.

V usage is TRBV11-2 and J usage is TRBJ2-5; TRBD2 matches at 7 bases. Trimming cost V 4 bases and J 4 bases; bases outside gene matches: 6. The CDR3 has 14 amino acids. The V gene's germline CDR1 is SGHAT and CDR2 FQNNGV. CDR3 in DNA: TGTGCCAGCAGCTCAGCGCGCGGGGGAGAGACCCAGTACTTC. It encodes CASSSARGGETQYF.

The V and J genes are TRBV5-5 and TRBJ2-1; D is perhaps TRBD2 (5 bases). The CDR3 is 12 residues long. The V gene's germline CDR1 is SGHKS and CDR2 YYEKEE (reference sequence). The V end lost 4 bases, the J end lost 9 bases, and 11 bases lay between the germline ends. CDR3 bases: TGTGCCAGCAGCCCCGTAGGGAGTGAGCAGTTCTTC. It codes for CASSPVGSEQFF.

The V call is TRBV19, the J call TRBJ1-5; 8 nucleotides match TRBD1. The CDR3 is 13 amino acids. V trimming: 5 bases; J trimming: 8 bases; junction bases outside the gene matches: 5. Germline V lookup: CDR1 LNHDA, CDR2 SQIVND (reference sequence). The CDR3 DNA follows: TGTGCCAGTAGTCTAAACAGGGGGGAGCCCCAGCATTTT. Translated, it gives CASSLNRGEPQHF.

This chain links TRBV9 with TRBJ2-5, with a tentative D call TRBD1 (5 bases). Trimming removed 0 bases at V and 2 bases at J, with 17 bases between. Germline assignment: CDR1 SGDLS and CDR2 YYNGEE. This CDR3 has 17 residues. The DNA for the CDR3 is TGTGCCAGCAGCGTAGTCCCTACCGACAGCCTTCAAGAGACCCAGTACTTC. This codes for CASSVVPTDSLQETQYF.

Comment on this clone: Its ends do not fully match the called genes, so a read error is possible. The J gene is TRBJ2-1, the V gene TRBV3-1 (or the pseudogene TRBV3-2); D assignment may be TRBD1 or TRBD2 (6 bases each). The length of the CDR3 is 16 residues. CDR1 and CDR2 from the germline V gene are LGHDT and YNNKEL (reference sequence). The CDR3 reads CASIQGGGRPHNEQFF. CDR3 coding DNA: TGTGCCAGCATCCAAGGGGGAGGCAGGCCCCACAATGAGCAGTTCTTC.

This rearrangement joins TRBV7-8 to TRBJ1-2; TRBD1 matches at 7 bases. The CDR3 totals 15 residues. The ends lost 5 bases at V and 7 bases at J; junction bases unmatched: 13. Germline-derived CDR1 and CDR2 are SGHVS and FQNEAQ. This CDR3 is CASSPMTGSGSGYTF. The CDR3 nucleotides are TGTGCCAGCAGCCCGATGACAGGGTCGGGAAGTGGCTACACCTTC.